The TCR beta chain described here comes from a study of early T cells in non-severe SARS-CoV-2 infection (dated by TCRdb to the early 2020s). About the investigation overall: Because TCR sequencing was done on bulk RNA from unsorted whole blood, the alpha and beta chains could not be paired. What the research found in general, with its limitations: VDJdb matching was skewed toward anti-spike CD8 responses, so virus-specific expansions were likely underestimated and private and CD4 specificities were missed.

Inclusive of the bounding cysteine and phenylalanine, the CDR3 is 17 residues long. Kept here is only the CDR3 DNA, which spans 51 bases and is read in frame from base 1. The germline V gene specifies SGHVS as CDR1 and FQNEAQ as CDR2. The V end loses 5 bases and the J end loses 2 bases, and a stretch of 18 bases separates them. The library was made by 5' RACE. Sequenced on a NextSeq 500. To correct for sequencing error and PCR bias, the TCR library protocol tagged individual cDNA molecules with unique molecular identifiers. TCR alpha and beta chains were both sequenced, and the abundances of alpha and beta sequences in each sample were closely correlated with each other. The paper's data handling went like this. V gene, J gene and CDR3 annotation of TCR sequences was performed with Decombinator V4. Expanded TCRs were defined as changing significantly between any two time points under a Poisson model with p below 0.0001. TCR abundances were normalised to the total number of TCRs sequenced in each sample and reported as counts per million. TRAV1-2 paired with TRAJ12, TRAJ20 or TRAJ33 defined MAIT TCRs, while TRAV10 paired with TRAJ18 defined iNKT TCRs. VDJdb, accessed on 1 November 2021, was searched for TCRs annotated for CMV, EBV and SARS-CoV-2, and TCRs annotated for more than one antigen were excluded. Through fastp at Q25 and MiXCR, TCRdb rebuilt clones from the public reads, retaining in-frame beta chains. Each entry is one CDR3 protein sequence, shown with its most common DNA and genes. The V and J calls were determined by TCRdb, not by the authors. The sample profile shows 64,000 or so distinct CDR3 sequences; about 11% of them were found once. The ten top clones hold 2.9% of the sample.

This clonotype was counted ten times or more. No cognate antigen has been identified for it. No much larger clone exists at a distance of one base, and base qualities are not known. Set within a cohort of healthcare workers in London, UK, this nested case-control study involved weekly PCR testing of nasopharyngeal swabs along with blood sampling. Healthcare workers were recruited during the week of the UK lockdown, between 23 and 31 March 2020, and followed weekly for up to 16 weeks. Here the chain combines TRBV7-8 and TRBJ2-2; the D gene is possibly TRBD2, with 5 bases matching. Sample: whole blood, taken at baseline. The receptor's source is an adult who was a healthcare worker with PCR-confirmed SARS-CoV-2 infection or an uninfected control (not recorded which). The bases are TGTGCCAGCAGCGAAGGCGGGCAGGCAATTAACACCGGGGAGCTGTTTTTT. Translation gives CASSEGGQAINTGELFF.